This T cell receptor (beta chain) was captured in a study of blood T cell repertoires in COVID-19. Whole-study context: Sample material is recorded as cDNA or gDNA derived from T cells, B-cell-depleted T cells, or PBMCs.

Enrollees, roughly 18 to 95 years old, lived in approximately 24 US areas. Categorization into cohorts depended on clinical history that participants reported. Either two negative PCRs, clearance, or symptom resolution qualified Cohort 3 donors as recovered. The V and J ends lost 4 bases and 2 bases respectively, with 14 bases between them. Germline loops: CDR1 LGHNA, CDR2 YNFKEQ. The CDR3 has 15 amino acids. The method was immunoSEQ multiplex PCR; TCRdb's version includes in-frame clones alone and lacks a portion of them. Of 190,000 or so clones in the sample, about 86% were seen once. This receptor was obtained from a middle-aged man who had recovered from COVID-19. This rearrangement joins TRBV4-2 to TRBJ1-1; D is unresolved. The source material was PBMCs or T cells enriched from blood (not recorded which). CDR3 sequence: CASSPTGLGNTEAFF. CDR3 nucleotides: TGTGCCAGCAGCCCAACTGGGCTGGGCAACACTGAAGCTTTCTTT.